This record covers a single TCR beta chain. The sample is drawn from a study of blood T cell repertoires in COVID-19. Overall study context: T cells, B-cell-depleted T cells, or PBMCs provided the cDNA or gDNA that served as material.

Sequenced by immunoSEQ multiplex PCR; TCRdb stores in-frame clones only, minus some. In the table there are around 15,000 clones, about 86% of which are singletons. V dropped 4 bases and J dropped 5 bases, with 12 bases sitting between them. This CDR3 region has 13 residues. Germline V CDR1 and CDR2: LNHDA, SQIVND (reference sequence). Sequenced sample: peripheral blood. The TCR sequence derives from a human donor in a cohort sampled during active COVID-19. The chain uses TRBV19 and TRBJ2-7; possible D gene TRBD1, 6 bases. The DNA of the CDR3 is TGTGCCAGTAGTACAACAGGGTACGACGAGCAGTACTTC. Translated, it gives CASSTTGYDEQYF.